The 18 T cell receptor beta chains presented below share a single source sample, sequenced in a study of blood T cell repertoires in COVID-19. Some clones are missing from TCRdb's copy, which holds only in-frame ones; the method was immunoSEQ multiplex PCR. The sample has tens of thousands of clones, 65% to 85% seen once; the top ten hold around 11%. The sample taken for sequencing was peripheral blood. These receptors originate from a man between 65 and 85 years old with acute or convalescent COVID-19.

V gene TRBV5-4 combines with J gene TRBJ2-1, with D possibly matching TRBD1 (5 bases). The CDR3 sequence is 14 residues long. From germline, CDR1 is SGHNT and CDR2 YYREEE (reference sequence). Trimming shortened V by 1 base and J by 2 bases, and 7 bases separated the two germline ends. The CDR3 DNA reads TGTGCCAGCAGCTTGTCAGGGACCTACAATGAGCAGTTCTTC. Its translation is CASSLSGTYNEQFF.

The chain links TRBV21-1 to TRBJ1-1; the D call of TRBD1 is as the table states it, not checked on the DNA. TRBV21-1 represents a pseudogene. This CDR3 is built from 11 residues. CDR3 residues: CASSSNTEAFF. The CDR3 DNA is TGTGCCAGCAGCTCAAACACTGAAGCTTTCTTT.

This rearrangement joins TRBV30 to TRBJ2-2; perhaps TRBD2 as D (7 bases). V lost 3 bases and J lost 7, with 21 bases in between. CDR1 is GTSNPN, CDR2 SVGIG, per germline (reference sequence). The CDR3 is 16 residues long. The CDR3 DNA sequence: TGTGCCTGGAGCTTGGTGAGGGGGGGCCCGAGCGGGGAGCTGTTTTTT. It yields the protein CAWSLVRGGPSGELFF.

Turning to this clone: The sample has other DNA sequences that encode this CDR3 too. The rearrangement uses TRBV7-2 and TRBJ2-2; D may be TRBD1 (6 bases). The CDR3 is made up of 13 amino acids. With 4 bases removed from V and 4 bases from J, the gap between germline ends came to 7 bases. Germline CDR1 and CDR2: SGHTA and FQGNSA. CDR3 amino acids: CASSSRGTGELFF. The CDR3 DNA reads TGTGCCAGCAGCTCCAGGGGCACCGGGGAGCTGTTTTTT.

This clone is a singleton in its sample. The chain joins TRBV28 to TRBJ2-7; D is ambiguous. This CDR3 contains 11 residues. The germline V gene encodes CDR1 MDHEN and CDR2 SYDVKM. Trimming shortened V by 8 bases and J by 5 bases, and 10 bases separated the two germline ends. DNA for the CDR3: TGTGCCAGCGGCCTGAGGAACGAGCAGTACTTC. It encodes CASGLRNEQYF.

The genes are TRBV3-1 (or the pseudogene TRBV3-2) and TRBJ2-3, with 7 nucleotides matching TRBD2. Trimming took 4 bases from V and 1 from J; bases not matched to a gene: 5. This CDR3 is built from 15 residues. CDR1 LGHDT and CDR2 YNNKEL come from the germline V gene (reference sequence). The CDR3 DNA follows: TGTGCCAGCAGCCGGGGAGGGATCCGCACAGATACGCAGTATTTT. Translating it yields CASSRGGIRTDTQYF.

This clone has just one count. The chain employs TRBV11-2 and TRBJ2-7; D is possibly TRBD2 (7 bases). The CDR3 contains 15 residues. Germline CDR1 SGHAT, CDR2 FQNNGV. V was pared by 3 bases and J by 5 bases, with 17 bases between. In DNA form, the CDR3 reads TGTGCCAGCAGCTTTTTAGGGGGAGGGGTTGACGAGCAGTACGTC. Its protein product is CASSFLGGGVDEQYV.

The J gene is TRBJ2-3, the V gene TRBV5-4; TRBD2 aligns across 10 bases. Germline lookup yields CDR1 SGHNT and CDR2 YYREEE (reference sequence). CDR3 length: 16 residues. The V gene end was trimmed by 4 bases and the J gene end by 2 bases; junction bases not matched to a gene: 7. DNA of the CDR3: TGTGCCAGCAGCCCGGAAGCGGGGGGGCCCACAGATACGCAGTATTTT. Amino acid sequence: CASSPEAGGPTDTQYF.

The chain recombines TRBV5-4 with TRBJ1-4; 9 positions match TRBD1. Unmatched junction bases numbered 8, after V lost 4 bases and J lost 10 bases. Germline V gene data show CDR1 as SGHNT and CDR2 as YYREEE (reference sequence). The CDR3 totals 14 residues. This CDR3 reads CASSRGQGRGKLFF. The CDR3 nucleotides are TGTGCCAGCAGCAGGGGACAGGGTCGGGGAAAACTGTTTTTT. Together with reference TRBV5-4 and TRBJ1-4, the CDR3 gives the full variable domain: ETGVTQSPTHLIKTRGQQVTLRCSSQSGHNTVSWYQQALGQGPQFIFQYYREEENGRGNFPPRFSGLQFPNYSSELNVNALELDDSALYLCASSRGQGRGKLFFGSGTQLSVL.

This chain uses TRBV9 with TRBJ2-1, with TRBD1 as a possible D gene (7 bases). V lost 3 bases, J lost 6 bases, and 16 bases lay in between. This CDR3 region has 15 residues. CDR1 SGDLS and CDR2 YYNGEE come from the germline V gene. CDR3 nucleotides: TGTGCCAGCAGCGGGGTAGCGGCAGGGGGCAATGAGCAGTTCTTC. This gives the protein CASSGVAAGGNEQFF.

The rearrangement uses TRBV11-2 and TRBJ2-5, with 14 bases matching TRBD2. Germline V lookup: CDR1 SGHAT, CDR2 FQNNGV. The CDR3 loop spans 17 amino acids. The V segment lost 1 base and the J segment 5 bases; nucleotides outside the gene matches: 6. The CDR3, as DNA: TGTGCCAGCAGCTTAGGGACTAGCGGGGGGTTTCGGGAGACCCAGTACTTC. Translation gives CASSLGTSGGFRETQYF.

This chain joins TRBV3-1 (or the pseudogene TRBV3-2) and TRBJ2-5; weak D call: TRBD1 (5 bases). The CDR3 sequence is 16 residues long. Germline CDR1 and CDR2: LGHDT and YNNKEL (reference sequence). V was shortened by 0 bases and J by 5 bases, with 16 bases between the two germline ends. The CDR3 nucleotides are TGTGCCAGCAGCCAAGATCCCGCAGGGCCGGAGGAGACCCAGTACTTC. This sequence encodes CASSQDPAGPEETQYF.

The chain is built from TRBV7-8 and TRBJ1-5; the D is unclear. The CDR3 spans 15 residues. V was clipped by 2 bases and J by 2 bases, with 10 bases between them. Germline values: CDR1 SGHVS, CDR2 FQNEAQ. The CDR3 DNA sequence: TGTGCCAGCAGCTTATCTCATTCGGGCAATCAGCCCCAGCATTTT. Its translation: CASSLSHSGNQPQHF.

The V gene is TRBV2, the J gene TRBJ1-5; 8 nucleotides align to TRBD1. The CDR3 loop spans 15 amino acids. The J segment lost 7 bases and the V segment lost 4 bases, leaving 9 bases of the junction unmatched. Germline CDR1 is SNHLY and CDR2 is FYNNEI. The CDR3 reads CASSVKGQGTQPQHF. The CDR3 nucleotides are TGTGCCAGCAGTGTGAAAGGACAGGGTACCCAGCCCCAGCATTTT. Drawing the rest from reference TRBV2 and TRBJ1-5, the complete variable domain is EPEVTQTPSHQVTQMGQEVILRCVPISNHLYFYWYRQILGQKVEFLVSFYNNEISEKSEIFDDQFSVERPDGSNFTLKIRSTKLEDSAMYFCASSVKGQGTQPQHFGDGTRLSIL.

V and J are TRBV27 and TRBJ2-7, with D hard to call. CDR1 and CDR2 from the germline V gene are MNHEY and SMNVEV (reference sequence). The CDR3 length is 11 residues. The ends were cut back, 2 bases at V and 5 bases at J, with 4 bases in the middle. Here the CDR3 reads CASSLRDEQYV. The DNA of the CDR3 is TGTGCCAGCAGTTTACGAGACGAGCAGTACGTC.

The V call is TRBV19, the J call TRBJ1-1, with TRBD1 matching over 8 bases. The CDR3 spans 15 residues. The junction had 11 bases not matched to a gene; V was cut back by 8 bases and J by 3 bases. Germline CDR1 is LNHDA and CDR2 is SQIVND (reference sequence). The DNA for the CDR3 is TGTGCCAGTGGCGGACAGGGTTCGAGGGACACTGAAGCTTTCTTT. The encoded protein is CASGGQGSRDTEAFF. The full variable domain, in which reference TRBV19 and TRBJ1-1 provide the parts outside the CDR3, is DGGITQSPKYLFRKEGQNVTLSCEQNLNHDAMYWYRQDPGQGLRLIYYSQIVNDFQKGDIAEGYSVSREKKESFPLTVTSAQKNPTAFYLCASGGQGSRDTEAFFGQGTRLTVV.

The rearrangement uses TRBV5-4 and TRBJ2-5; 7 positions agree with TRBD2. The CDR3 is 15 amino acids. V lost 3 bases and J lost 1; bases outside the gene matches: 6. Germline CDR1 is SGHNT and CDR2 is YYREEE (reference sequence). CDR3 DNA sequence: TGTGCCAGCAGCTCCATCGCTAGCGGCCAAGAGACCCAGTACTTC. It specifies CASSSIASGQETQYF.

The rearrangement links TRBV18 to TRBJ2-4, with TRBD2 as a possible D gene (7 bases). The V end lost 6 bases, the J end lost 1 base, and 16 bases lay between the germline ends. In germline, CDR1 is KGHSH, CDR2 LQKENI. The length of the CDR3 is 16 residues. In DNA, the CDR3 is TGTGCCAGCTCCCCCCGGGGGGCAGTGGCCAAAAACATTCAGTACTTC. Translation: CASSPRGAVAKNIQYF.